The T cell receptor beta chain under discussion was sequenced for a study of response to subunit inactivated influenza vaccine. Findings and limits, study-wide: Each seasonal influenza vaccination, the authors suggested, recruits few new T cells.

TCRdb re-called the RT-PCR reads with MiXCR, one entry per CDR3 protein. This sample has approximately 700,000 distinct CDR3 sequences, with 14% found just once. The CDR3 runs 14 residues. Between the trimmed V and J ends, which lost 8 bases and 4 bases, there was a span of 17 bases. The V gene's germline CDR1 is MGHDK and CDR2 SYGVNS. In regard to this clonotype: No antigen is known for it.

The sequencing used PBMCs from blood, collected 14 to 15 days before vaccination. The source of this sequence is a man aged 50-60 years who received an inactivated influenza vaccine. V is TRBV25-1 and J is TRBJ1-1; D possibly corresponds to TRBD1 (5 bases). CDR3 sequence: CASRPSGGGTEAFF. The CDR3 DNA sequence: TGTGCCAGCCGACCCTCGGGGGGAGGCACTGAAGCTTTCTTT. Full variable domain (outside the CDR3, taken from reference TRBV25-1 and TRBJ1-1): EADIYQTPRYLVIGTGKKITLECSQTMGHDKMYWYQQDPGMELHLIHYSYGVNSTEKGDLSSESTVSRIRTEHFPLTLESARPSHTSQYLCASRPSGGGTEAFFGQGTRLTVV.